These 7 T cell receptor beta chains came from one sample sequenced in a study of neurological immune-mediated disorders. TCRdb called the 5' RACE reads again in MiXCR, with one record for every CDR3 protein. The sample lists about 28,000 distinct CDR3 sequences, roughly an eighth occurring once. Source material: PBMCs. Receptors were obtained from a man in his 60s in good health.

This clonotype was detected ten times or more. The chain joins TRBV5-1 to TRBJ2-3; TRBD2 matches at 7 bases. Germline values: CDR1 SGHRS, CDR2 YFSETQ. Trimming removed 5 bases from V and 2 bases from J; junction bases left unmatched: 5. The CDR3 totals 14 residues. In nucleotides, the CDR3 is TGCGCCAGCAGGAGGAGCGGGGACACAGATACGCAGTATTTT. Its protein is CASRRSGDTDTQYF.

This clonotype was recorded many times. This chain links TRBV12-3 or TRBV12-4 with TRBJ2-5; D is unresolved. This CDR3 has 13 residues. V shed 1 base and J shed 4 bases, with 7 bases lying between them. The CDR3 loop is CASSLGVGETQYF. In nucleotides, the CDR3 is TGTGCCAGCAGTTTAGGGGTGGGAGAGACCCAGTACTTC.

There are many counts of this clonotype. The rearrangement joins TRBV12-3 or TRBV12-4 to TRBJ1-5, with TRBD1 matching 10 bases. The CDR3 has 15 residues. Trimming cost V 7 bases and J 0 bases; bases outside gene matches: 3. This CDR3 reads CASKDRGFSNQPQHF. The DNA of the CDR3 is TGTGCCAGCAAGGACAGGGGGTTTAGCAATCAGCCCCAGCATTTT.

The V call is TRBV7-9, the J call TRBJ2-7, with 7 bases that match TRBD1. The CDR3 is 15 amino acids. Per the germline V gene, CDR1 is SEHNR and CDR2 is FQNEAQ (reference sequence). With V trimmed by 5 bases and J by 2 bases, 9 bases remained unmatched. The CDR3 region is CASSTRDSGTYEQYF. The CDR3 DNA sequence: TGTGCCAGCAGCACCCGGGACAGCGGTACCTACGAGCAGTACTTC.

This clonotype was detected ten times or more. The rearrangement links TRBV7-2 to TRBJ2-7, with 10 positions matching TRBD2. CDR1 is SGHTA, CDR2 FQGNSA, per germline. V gave up 0 bases and J gave up 4 bases; unmatched junction bases: 12. The CDR3 spans 18 residues. In nucleotides, the CDR3 is TGTGCCAGCAGCTTAGCGCGGGCTAGCGGGGGCGCCCTTTACGAGCAGTACTTC. Amino acid sequence: CASSLARASGGALYEQYF.

J is TRBJ2-7 and V is TRBV20-1; 8 bases are a match to TRBD2. The J segment lost 7 bases and the V segment lost 5 bases, leaving 22 bases of the junction unmatched. The length of the CDR3 is 17 residues. The germline V gene has CDR1 DFQATT and CDR2 SNEGSKA (reference sequence). The CDR3 region has the DNA TGCAGTGCTGCCCACGCCAGCAGCTTGATAGTAGCGGGAGAGCAGTACTTC. Amino acid sequence: CSAAHASSLIVAGEQYF.

As concerns this clonotype: The junction does not match germline at one end; this may be a read error. The V and J genes are TRBV5-1 and TRBJ2-3; D is undetermined. Germline V lookup: CDR1 SGHRS, CDR2 YFSETQ. This CDR3 spans 15 amino acids. The CDR3 region has the DNA TGCGCCGGCAGCTTGGAGTCCCAGACTGTTGATACGCAGTATTTT. Protein: CAGSLESQTVDTQYF.